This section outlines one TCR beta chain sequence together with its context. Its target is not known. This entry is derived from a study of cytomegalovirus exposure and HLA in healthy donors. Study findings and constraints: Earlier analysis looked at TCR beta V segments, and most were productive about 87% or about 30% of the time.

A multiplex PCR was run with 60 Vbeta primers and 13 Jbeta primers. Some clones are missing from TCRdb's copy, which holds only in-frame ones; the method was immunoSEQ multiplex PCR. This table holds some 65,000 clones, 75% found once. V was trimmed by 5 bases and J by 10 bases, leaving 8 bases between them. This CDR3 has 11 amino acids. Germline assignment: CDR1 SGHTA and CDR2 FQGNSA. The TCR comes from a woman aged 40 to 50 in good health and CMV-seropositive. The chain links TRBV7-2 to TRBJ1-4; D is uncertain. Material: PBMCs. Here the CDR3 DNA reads TGTGCCAGCAGCGCAGGAGGAAAACTGTTTTTT. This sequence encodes CASSAGGKLFF.